This record covers a single T cell receptor (beta chain). Its antigen remains unidentified. No base qualities exist here, and no much larger clone lies one base off it. CDR1 and CDR2 are drawn from the germline V gene: SGHRS, YFSETQ. The junction carries 9 bases between V and J, which are trimmed by 3 bases and 8 bases respectively. Spanning cysteine to phenylalanine, the CDR3 consists of 12 amino acids. The retained sequence is limited to the CDR3, 36 bases, with the frame set at the first base. Donors were about 36 systemically healthy Caucasian individuals from Russia aged about 6 to 100 years. Around 9.8 milliliters of peripheral blood were collected from each donor into EDTA-treated Vacutainer tubes. PBMCs were isolated by Ficoll-Paque density-gradient centrifugation, with at least 6 million obtained per sample. Trizol reagent was used to extract total RNA from PBMCs, with at least 6 micrograms per sample. The percentages of naive CD45RAhigh/CD27high T cells were determined by flow cytometry on a PBMC aliquot from every donor.

The library was prepared using 5' RACE. The data were produced on an Illumina HiSeq 2500. A second roughly 6 to 12 cycle PCR used a sample-barcoded 5' primer and a J-beta primer mix. A template-switch 5' adaptor carrying 12 random nucleotides introduced a unique molecular identifier onto each TCR beta cDNA molecule. Each sample yielded at least 2.5 million CDR3-containing paired-end reads. The Mint cDNA synthesis kit, primed by a TRBC-specific oligonucleotide, was used to synthesize first-strand cDNA from all RNA. Following uracil-DNA glycosylase treatment, all cDNA underwent a first 18-cycle PCR with the universal primers M1SS and BC2_uni_R. The published analysis was carried out like this. Each sample was normalized by randomly selecting 1 million high-quality reads, each carrying a distinct molecular identifier. Instead of being binned into consensus sequences, reads with shared molecular identifiers were discarded. CDR3 identification, clonotype clustering and error correction used MiTCR with a Q25 quality threshold and the strictest error-elimination algorithm. A nonparametric unseen species model using Euler transformation provided a lower-bound estimate of total TCR beta diversity. TCRdb redid the processing of the public reads, applying fastp at Q25 and MiXCR, and retained in-frame beta chains. Rows with one shared CDR3 protein collapse into an entry with the most common genes and DNA. TCRdb, not the original authors, processed these V and J calls. Recorded for this sample are more than 750,000 distinct CDR3 sequences; under 35% of them occurred a single time. The top ten hold 10% of the sample.

The data are from a study of blood T cells in healthy people across ages (dated by TCRdb to between 2015 and 2017). Background on the whole study: In model experiments, template switching captured about one uniquely barcoded TCR beta cDNA molecule for every two T cells. Using the same blood draw, the study looked at two additional independent replicas of 1 million unique cDNA reads for two donors, one aged 18 to 30 and the other aged 80 or older. The study measured age-related changes in TCR beta repertoire diversity using deep sequencing normalized with unique cDNA molecular identifiers. Four age groups were formed from the donors: young (average 16 years), middle-aged (around 37), aged (about 62) and long-lived (roughly 81).

Study-level results and caveats: Estimates of total diversity based on one million sequenced T cells were regarded as lower bounds and as underestimates. The CMV infection status of donors was not known, potentially confounding age-related changes in expanded clonotypes. Observed TCR beta diversity correlated strongly with the percentage of naive T cells measured by flow cytometry. Observed TCR beta diversity per million T cells fell roughly linearly with age, and a significant reduction was already apparent by age around 40. Because profiling used bulk unsorted PBMCs, naive and antigen-experienced compartments could not be compared conclusively. Compared with the aged group, more naive CD4+ T cells, fewer expanded clones and increased TCR diversity were shown by the long-lived group, suggesting age selection.

These data were likewise used in another study, on T cells of mothers and their children. Taken from the second paper: The donors were nine systemically healthy Caucasian individuals, made up of three mothers and their six children. cDNA synthesis consumed the entire amount of extracted RNA, loaded at about 1.5 ug RNA in each 15 ul reaction. In the second PCR, sample barcodes and 2-4 random nucleotides were introduced via the M1S primer. Over 9.5 million TCR beta CDR3 reads were obtained for each mother, and millions of reads were obtained for each child. TCR recombination output is similarly shaped by thymic selection in related and unrelated pairs, with a minor effect exerted by inherited differences. Normalized repertoire overlap in related mother-child pairs was always slightly higher than in unrelated mother-child pairs, but the difference was never significant. Persistent microchimeric T cell clones were not detected, at a sensitivity of 95 to 100 clones per million clonotypes. In the study, deep NGS was used to compare the TCR beta repertoires of mothers and children, and features distinguishing related mother-child pairs from unrelated individuals were sought. The mean age was about 38 +/- 4 years for the mothers and roughly 11 +/- 4 years for the children. After adapters were ligated using NEBNext reagents, the libraries underwent 100+100 nt paired-end sequencing on an Illumina HiSeq 2000. To avoid cross-contamination, the mother libraries and the child libraries were prepared a month apart and sequenced in separate runs. Between about 500,000 and 2,100,000 distinct TCR beta clonotypes were identified per donor. Naive TCR beta clonotypes were estimated from low-frequency clonotypes matched to each donor's FACS-determined naive share, without sorting.

Source material: blood. This receptor was obtained from a woman between 40 and 50 years old in good health. The rearrangement joined TRBV5-1 to TRBJ2-1, with TRBD1 perhaps the D gene, on 6 matching bases. The DNA is TGCGCCAGCAGCTCAGGGGCCGATGAGCAGTTCTTC. Translated, it gives CASSSGADEQFF.